The rows below give T cell receptor beta chains drawn from one sample of a study of OX40 agonist ivuxolimab in advanced cancers. Profiled with immunoSEQ multiplex PCR; TCRdb holds only in-frame clones, not every one. Among roughly 60,000 clones listed, around 87% were seen once. Sequencing was performed on CD4+ or CD8+ T cells sorted from blood, taken in a trial of the OX40 agonist ivuxolimab. All receptors come from an adult with an advanced solid tumor such as melanoma, head and neck, liver or kidney cancer. CDR3s include the opening cysteine and the closing phenylalanine or tryptophan. The D gene is left open where the match is weak. A clone size is listed for some rows: how often the clone was seen (once, few, many), or a class if it is expanded.

v_call,j_call,d_call,clone_size,cdr3_aa,cdr3_nt
TRBV28,TRBJ1-1,-,once,CASSMWTPFGGNTEAFF,TGTGCCAGCAGTATGTGGACGCCGTTTGGGGGAAACACTGAAGCTTTCTTT
TRBV4-1,TRBJ1-2,-,-,CASSTPGSGRGYTF,TGCGCCAGCAGCACCCCAGGGTCCGGCCGGGGCTACACCTTC
TRBV7-8,TRBJ2-1,TRBD2,-,CASRRLAGGVYNEQFF,TGTGCCAGCAGGCGACTAGCGGGAGGGGTTTACAATGAGCAGTTCTTC
TRBV4-1,TRBJ2-5,-,-,CASSPGSRQYF,TGCGCCAGCAGCCCCGGCAGCCGCCAGTACTTC
TRBV5-4,TRBJ2-1,TRBD2,-,CASSFGLAGNNEQFF,TGTGCCAGCAGCTTTGGACTAGCGGGGAACAATGAGCAGTTCTTC
TRBV6-4,TRBJ2-2,-,-,CASSGAITGELFF,TGTGCCAGCAGTGGTGCAATCACCGGGGAGCTGTTTTTT
TRBV10-1,TRBJ2-1,TRBD2,-,CASSKAGGPNEQFF,TGCGCCAGCAGTAAAGCGGGAGGCCCCAATGAGCAGTTCTTC
TRBV4-1,TRBJ1-1,-,-,CASSLLGRNEAFF,TGCGCCAGCAGCCTTCTCGGACGGAATGAAGCTTTCTTT
TRBV28,TRBJ1-1,-,-,CASSPTRHTEAFF,TGTGCCAGCAGCCCCACTCGGCACACTGAAGCTTTCTTT
TRBV7-2,TRBJ2-2,-,-,CASSSTHTGELFF,TGTGCCAGCAGCTCGACTCACACCGGGGAGCTGTTTTTT